The entry below describes one T cell receptor beta chain. In the source study's methods: Counts of nucleated cells, estimated from reference gene primer amplification, were obtained. Clones were sequenced by immunoSEQ multiplex PCR, and TCRdb holds only the in-frame ones, with some missing. Clonal size and the V and J genes are those of that table, whereas D and trimming came from the DNA. Here the sample spans around 230,000 clones, more than 85% being singletons. This specimen comes from a study of blood T cell repertoires in COVID-19. Study-wide context: Researchers got acute and convalescent COVID-19 samples from the United States, Italy and Spain. Sample material is recorded as cDNA or gDNA derived from T cells, B-cell-depleted T cells, or PBMCs.

The sample was peripheral blood. The TCR originated in a man aged 35 to 55 with acute or convalescent COVID-19.

This chain's CDR3 is CASSLQGWGEKLFF. CDR3 nucleotides: TGTGCCAGCAGTTTACAGGGATGGGGTGAAAAACTGTTTTTT. The chain links TRBV27 to TRBJ1-4, with D tentatively TRBD1 (5 bases). Trimming removed 2 bases at V and 7 bases at J, with 11 bases between. The CDR3 contains 14 residues. Per the germline V gene, CDR1 is MNHEY and CDR2 is SMNVEV (reference sequence).